A single sample gave rise to the 24 T cell receptor beta chains below, sequenced in a study of CD8 T cells in ankylosing spondylitis. Antigens of these TCRs are unknown. A single record per CDR3 protein comes from TCRdb applying MiXCR to the 5' RACE reads. Of around 440,000 distinct CDR3 sequences in the sample, under 20% were seen once. Study observations and caveats: Typical of ankylosing spondylitis blood, it appeared, was a TCR beta motif of 7 or 8 highly homologous variants.

The source material was blood, either unsorted or a sorted T cell fraction (not recorded which). These receptor sequences come from a male donor with ankylosing spondylitis.

This rearrangement joins TRBV10-2 to TRBJ2-4, with 7 bases identical to TRBD2. Germline values: CDR1 WSHSY, CDR2 SAAADI. CDR3 size: 15 residues. The J segment lost 0 bases and the V segment lost 9 bases, leaving 8 bases of the junction unmatched. The CDR3: CASLAGDLAKNIQYF. The CDR3 DNA sequence: TGCGCCAGTCTCGCGGGGGACCTAGCCAAAAACATTCAGTACTTC.

This clonotype was detected many times. V is TRBV12-3 or TRBV12-4 and J is TRBJ1-2; unclear D gene. V shed 6 bases and J shed 2 bases, with 16 bases lying between them. This CDR3 has 15 residues. This CDR3 is CASSLLARTNYGYTF. The CDR3 nucleotides are TGTGCCAGCAGCTTGTTAGCCAGGACCAACTATGGCTACACCTTC.

This clonotype was counted only a few times. The rearrangement joins TRBV5-1 to TRBJ1-2, with TRBD1 identical over 7 bases. The germline V gene encodes CDR1 SGHRS and CDR2 YFSETQ. J was trimmed by 6 bases and V by 4 bases; bases with no gene match: 9. The CDR3 extends over 14 amino acids. The CDR3 reads CASSVTGQPNGYTF. The CDR3, as DNA: TGCGCCAGCAGCGTGACGGGACAGCCAAATGGCTACACCTTC.

In this sample, this clonotype turned up a few times. V and J are TRBV10-3 and TRBJ1-5; possible D gene TRBD1, 5 bases. This CDR3 spans 14 amino acids. Germline CDR1 and CDR2: ENHRY and SYGVKD. Trimming pared 2 bases from V and 6 bases from J, leaving 11 bases between. For the CDR3, the DNA is TGTGCCATCAGTGAGGGTGGGGCCCCTCAGCCCCAGCATTTT. Its protein product is CAISEGGAPQPQHF.

This clonotype was counted at least ten times. The chain links TRBV29-1 to TRBJ2-1; a weak D match, TRBD2 (7 bases). Germline V lookup: CDR1 SQVTM, CDR2 ANQGSEA. Trimming took off 6 bases at V and 6 bases at J, with 24 bases between the two ends. This CDR3 has 16 residues. Here the CDR3 DNA reads TGCAGCGTGGCCGAGACTAGCACACTCAGGGGCAATGAGCAGTTCTTC. The encoded protein is CSVAETSTLRGNEQFF.

There are a few counts of this clonotype. This chain joins TRBV12-3 or TRBV12-4 and TRBJ2-5, with D perhaps given as TRBD1 or TRBD2 (5 bases each). The CDR3 extends over 15 amino acids. Deletions cut 0 bases from V and 1 base from J, with 9 bases between. CDR3 in amino acids: CASSLAGVTQETQYF. CDR3 bases: TGTGCCAGCAGTTTAGCGGGGGTTACCCAAGAGACCCAGTACTTC.

The chain is built from TRBV30 and TRBJ2-7; possible D gene TRBD1, 6 bases. Per the germline V gene, CDR1 is GTSNPN and CDR2 is SVGIG (reference sequence). Trimming took off 2 bases at V and 6 bases at J, with 8 bases between the two ends. This CDR3 contains 11 residues. Written as DNA, the CDR3 is TGTGCCTGGAGTACAGGGATCGAGCAGTACTTC. This sequence encodes CAWSTGIEQYF.

The genes are TRBV30 and TRBJ1-1, with D uncertain. The V and J ends lost 3 bases and 6 bases respectively, with 8 bases between them. The germline CDR1 and CDR2 sequences are GTSNPN and SVGIG (reference sequence). There are 11 residues in the CDR3. CDR3 sequence reads: CAWSPFAEAFF. The CDR3 DNA reads as TGTGCCTGGAGCCCTTTCGCTGAAGCTTTCTTT.

The chain employs TRBV30 and TRBJ2-7; TRBD1 matches 7 bases. V shed 2 bases and J 2 bases; nucleotides not matched to a gene: 6. The CDR3 sequence is 14 residues long. CDR1 and CDR2 (germline): GTSNPN, SVGIG (reference sequence). The CDR3 is CAWSPGTATYEQYF. The CDR3 DNA follows: TGTGCCTGGAGTCCCGGGACAGCTACCTACGAGCAGTACTTC. Combining the CDR3 with reference TRBV30 and TRBJ2-7 gives the whole variable domain SQTIHQWPATLVQPVGSPLSLECTVEGTSNPNLYWYRQAAGRGLQLLFYSVGIGQISSEVPQNLSASRPQDRQFILSSKKLLLSDSGFYLCAWSPGTATYEQYFGPGTRLTVT.

This chain connects TRBV4-3 to TRBJ2-1; TRBD1 agrees at 9 bases. The V gene's germline CDR1 is LGHNA and CDR2 YSLEER. The CDR3 covers 17 residues. Trimming at V came to 3 bases and at J to 8 bases, leaving 14 bases not matched to a gene. CDR3 sequence (DNA): TGCGCCAGCAGCCAGCAACCCCCGGGACAGGGTGGGGATGAGCAGTTCTTC. Its translation is CASSQQPPGQGGDEQFF.

This clonotype has just a few counts. The chain joins TRBV20-1 to TRBJ1-2; possibly TRBD1 for D (5 bases). The ends were cut back, 6 bases at V and 4 bases at J, with 18 bases in the middle. This CDR3 has 14 residues. Germline values: CDR1 DFQATT, CDR2 SNEGSKA (reference sequence). CDR3 bases: TGCAGTGCCTCTAGGGACTCATACCCCTATGGCTACACCTTC. Encoded protein: CSASRDSYPYGYTF.

This clonotype turned up a few times. The chain employs TRBV20-1 and TRBJ2-1, with D unresolved. Trimming shortened V by 1 base and J by 4 bases, and 14 bases separated the two germline ends. The CDR3 sequence is 15 residues long. The germline V gene encodes CDR1 DFQATT and CDR2 SNEGSKA (reference sequence). CDR3 amino acids: CSARADNPQYNEQFF. The CDR3 DNA reads as TGCAGTGCTAGAGCCGACAATCCCCAATACAATGAGCAGTTCTTC.

This clonotype came up a few times. The junction departs from the called germline gene at one end, perhaps through a read error. The chain uses TRBV18 and TRBJ1-1; unclear D gene. The CDR3 totals 14 residues. Per germline, CDR1 KGHSH and CDR2 LQKENI. CDR3 sequence reads: CASSPQGVRTETFF. DNA for the CDR3: TGTGCCAGCTCACCACAGGGAGTAAGAACTGAAACTTTCTTT.

The CDR3: CASSRTSGSQTNTGELFF. The CDR3 nucleotides read TGTGCCAGCAGTAGGACTAGCGGGAGCCAAACGAACACCGGGGAGCTGTTTTTT. V and J are TRBV12-3 or TRBV12-4 and TRBJ2-2; 13 bases are a match to TRBD2. V trimming: 5 bases; J trimming: 0 bases; junction bases outside the gene matches: 6. The CDR3 runs to 18 residues.

This chain links TRBV5-1 with TRBJ2-1; 7 positions match TRBD2. The CDR3 contains 16 residues. The V and J ends lost 3 bases and 8 bases, in that order; junction bases with no gene match: 14. CDR1 and CDR2 (germline): SGHRS, YFSETQ. In nucleotides, the CDR3 is TGCGCCAGCAGCTGGGGGAGGGCTAACCTTTGGGATGAGCAGTTCTTC. Its protein is CASSWGRANLWDEQFF.

This clonotype came up a few times. This chain uses TRBV20-1 with TRBJ2-3, with D possibly TRBD2 on 5 matching bases. This CDR3 is 14 amino acids long. Between the trimmed V and J ends, which lost 6 bases and 1 base, there was a span of 14 bases. CDR1 and CDR2 (germline): DFQATT, SNEGSKA (reference sequence). CDR3 DNA: TGCAGTGCCCTGACTATTCCACGCACAGATACGCAGTATTTT. It is translated as CSALTIPRTDTQYF.

This clonotype showed up just a few times. The chain carries TRBV4-1 and TRBJ2-5; the D gene is possibly TRBD1 (5 bases). Trimming took off 8 bases at V and 5 bases at J, with 18 bases between the two ends. From germline, CDR1 is MGHRA and CDR2 YSYEKL. The CDR3 runs 14 residues. This CDR3 reads CASRPGSASETQYF. CDR3 DNA sequence: TGCGCCAGCCGACCAGGGTCTGCCAGTGAGACCCAGTACTTC.

This clonotype has only a few counts. The rearrangement uses TRBV11-3 and TRBJ2-7, with D perhaps matching TRBD2 (6 bases). Trimming took off 1 base at V and 5 bases at J, with 12 bases between the two ends. Germline values: CDR1 SGHNT, CDR2 YENEEA. This CDR3 region has 14 residues. The CDR3 DNA is TGTGCCAGCAGCTTAGTTGGAGGGTCCCACGAGCAGTACTTC. This codes for CASSLVGGSHEQYF.

This clonotype was counted many times. The chain uses TRBV20-1 and TRBJ1-1; D unresolved. The CDR3 extends over 14 amino acids. CDR1 and CDR2 from the germline V gene are DFQATT and SNEGSKA (reference sequence). The V and J ends lost 0 bases and 2 bases respectively, with 10 bases between them. CDR3: CSARDLRGNTEAFF. The DNA for the CDR3 is TGCAGTGCTAGAGATCTTCGGGGAAACACTGAAGCTTTCTTT.

The CDR3 DNA sequence: TGCAGTGCTAGAGCTCGGGGCGGGGACTCCTACGAGCAGTACTTC. Protein: CSARARGGDSYEQYF. The chain couples TRBV20-1 to TRBJ2-7, with D perhaps matching TRBD2 (6 bases). The CDR3 has 15 residues. V was trimmed by 1 base and J by 0 bases, leaving 13 bases between them. Per germline, CDR1 DFQATT and CDR2 SNEGSKA (reference sequence).

The chain carries TRBV20-1 and TRBJ1-1; weak D call: TRBD1 (5 bases). This CDR3 is 14 amino acids long. Germline V gene data show CDR1 as DFQATT and CDR2 as SNEGSKA (reference sequence). The ends were cut back, 2 bases at V and 2 bases at J, with 12 bases in the middle. CDR3: CSARYGGANTEAFF. CDR3 sequence (DNA): TGCAGTGCTAGATACGGTGGGGCTAACACTGAAGCTTTCTTT.

This clonotype was seen more than once but under ten times. This chain joins TRBV10-3 and TRBJ2-2; D call uncertain. CDR3 length: 13 amino acids. The ends were cut back, 3 bases at V and 7 bases at J, with 9 bases in the middle. Germline CDR1 and CDR2: ENHRY and SYGVKD. DNA for the CDR3: TGTGCCATCAGTGACCAATGGGACGGGGAGCTGTTTTTT. It yields the protein CAISDQWDGELFF.

This clonotype was seen only a few times. This chain uses TRBV20-1 with TRBJ2-5; D perhaps matches TRBD2 (6 bases). The CDR3 is 14 amino acids. V was cut by 5 bases and J by 5 bases, with 18 bases left in between. Germline V lookup: CDR1 DFQATT, CDR2 SNEGSKA (reference sequence). CDR3 in DNA: TGCAGTGCTGGCCTATCTGGGACTGTTGAGACCCAGTACTTC. It specifies CSAGLSGTVETQYF.

This clonotype was found many times. V gene TRBV5-1 combines with J gene TRBJ2-3; the D is unclear. The CDR3 is 12 amino acids. Germline lookup yields CDR1 SGHRS and CDR2 YFSETQ. V lost 0 bases to trimming and J lost 5 bases, with 4 bases between them. CDR3 protein: CASSLVGDTQYF. The CDR3 nucleotides are TGCGCCAGCAGCTTGGTAGGAGATACGCAGTATTTT.